Below are 15 T cell receptor beta chains sequenced from a single sample in a study of cytomegalovirus exposure and HLA in healthy donors. Primers for the PCR totalled 60 Vbeta and 13 Jbeta. Only in-frame clones appear in the TCRdb table, and some are missing; sequencing was by immunoSEQ multiplex PCR. Among about 120,000 clones listed, roughly 80% were seen once. The sequenced material came from PBMCs. The receptors here all came from a female donor in good health and CMV-seronegative.

V is TRBV4-1 and J is TRBJ2-2, with TRBD2 identical over 7 bases. V lost 0 bases and J lost 6; bases outside the gene matches: 10. Per the germline V gene, CDR1 is MGHRA and CDR2 is YSYEKL. The CDR3 covers 17 residues. The DNA of the CDR3 is TGCGCCAGCAGCCAAGATTCTAGGAGGGAGGGCCCCGGGGAGCTGTTTTTT. It yields the protein CASSQDSRREGPGELFF.

The J gene is TRBJ2-1, the V gene TRBV19, with 14 bases identical to TRBD2. CDR1 and CDR2 (germline): LNHDA, SQIVND (reference sequence). This CDR3 has 18 amino acids. The V gene end was trimmed by 6 bases and the J gene end by 1 base; junction bases not matched to a gene: 8. CDR3 region: CASRSLGTSGSSYNEQFF. CDR3 in DNA: TGTGCCAGTAGATCGCTTGGGACTAGCGGGAGTTCCTACAATGAGCAGTTCTTC.

This clone was picked up a small number of times. The rearrangement uses TRBV9 and TRBJ1-2, with 8 positions matching TRBD1. Trimming took 3 bases from V and 0 from J; bases not matched to a gene: 4. In germline, CDR1 is SGDLS, CDR2 YYNGEE. The CDR3 covers 15 residues. The CDR3 sequence is CASSDLQGANYGYTF. The CDR3 DNA is TGTGCCAGCAGCGATCTACAGGGGGCTAACTATGGCTACACCTTC.

This clone occurred a few times. The J gene is TRBJ2-3, the V gene TRBV27; the match to TRBD2 covers 16 bases. Germline CDR1 and CDR2: MNHEY and SMNVEV (reference sequence). V dropped 0 bases and J dropped 2; count of bases not matched to a gene: 2. This CDR3 has 18 amino acids. CDR3 in DNA: TGTGCCAGCAGTTTATCGGGACTAGCGGGAGGGTACACAGATACGCAGTATTTT. This gives the protein CASSLSGLAGGYTDTQYF.

The chain has TRBV30 and TRBJ2-5; D might be TRBD2 (5 bases). Germline V gene data show CDR1 as GTSNPN and CDR2 as SVGIG (reference sequence). The CDR3 extends over 13 amino acids. V lost 8 bases and J lost 5, with 18 bases in between. Here the CDR3 DNA reads TGTGCCATAAGTGGGAGTACGGGGGAGACCCAGTACTTC. Translated, it gives CAISGSTGETQYF.

V is TRBV6-1 and J is TRBJ2-7; perhaps TRBD1 as D (5 bases). This CDR3 is 15 amino acids long. V was pared by 2 bases and J by 0 bases, with 11 bases between. Germline lookup yields CDR1 MNHNS and CDR2 SASEGT. The DNA for the CDR3 is TGTGCCAGCAGTGAACCGACAGACCCCTCCTACGAGCAGTACTTC. This sequence encodes CASSEPTDPSYEQYF.

CDR3 in amino acids: CASSNFLTGHSGANVLTF. The CDR3 bases are TGTGCCAGCAGCAATTTCCTAACAGGGCACTCTGGGGCCAACGTCCTGACTTTC. V gene TRBV9 combines with J gene TRBJ2-6; weak D call: TRBD1 (6 bases). This CDR3 spans 18 amino acids. The germline V gene encodes CDR1 SGDLS and CDR2 YYNGEE. V lost 4 bases to trimming and J lost 0 bases, with 17 bases between them.

This rearrangement joins TRBV4-1 to TRBJ1-2; 10 bases match TRBD1. The CDR3 sequence is 16 residues long. V was clipped by 3 bases and J by 7 bases; unmatched bases: 11. CDR1 is MGHRA and CDR2 is YSYEKL in the germline V gene. The CDR3 spells CASSHLGQGGTFGYTF. The CDR3 DNA sequence: TGCGCCAGCAGCCACCTTGGACAGGGGGGTACCTTTGGCTACACCTTC.

This clone appeared a single time. The gene calls are TRBV6-1 and TRBJ1-2; 11 bases map to TRBD1. Trimming cost V 4 bases and J 0 bases; bases outside gene matches: 4. CDR1 MNHNS and CDR2 SASEGT come from the germline V gene. The CDR3 spans 16 residues. The CDR3 spells CASSVGTGGTNYGYTF. The DNA of the CDR3 is TGTGCCAGCAGTGTGGGGACAGGGGGAACTAACTATGGCTACACCTTC.

This clone has just a few counts. The chain carries TRBV11-2 and TRBJ2-3, with D perhaps matching TRBD2 (5 bases). The germline V gene has CDR1 SGHAT and CDR2 FQNNGV. Trimming stripped 5 bases from V and 0 bases from J, with 18 bases between. The CDR3 runs to 17 residues. The CDR3 nucleotides read TGTGCCAGCAGCCCCACCCCCACACGCGGGAGCACAGATACGCAGTATTTT. Translated: CASSPTPTRGSTDTQYF.

This clone has a handful of counts. V and J are TRBV10-1 and TRBJ1-1; D is ambiguous. Germline CDR1 WNHNN, CDR2 SYGVQD (reference sequence). V was trimmed by 0 bases and J by 3 bases, leaving 5 bases between them. The CDR3 runs to 13 residues. The CDR3 sequence is CASSESPDTEAFF. For the CDR3, the DNA is TGCGCCAGCAGTGAGTCCCCGGACACTGAAGCTTTCTTT.

The chain recombines TRBV16 with TRBJ2-7; perhaps TRBD1 as D (6 bases). The CDR3 is 15 residues long. CDR1 is KGHSY and CDR2 is FQNENV in the germline V gene. V dropped 6 bases and J dropped 1 base, with 16 bases sitting between them. CDR3 coding DNA: TGTGCCAGCAGACGTGTCCGGGACACGTCCTACGAGCAGTACTTC. Protein: CASRRVRDTSYEQYF.

This clone was observed a handful of times. The chain combines TRBV7-9 with TRBJ1-2, with 7 positions matching TRBD1. Germline trimming cut 5 bases from V and 5 bases from J; bases unmatched to any gene: 8. Germline CDR1 is SEHNR and CDR2 is FQNEAQ (reference sequence). The CDR3 length is 14 residues. The CDR3 region is CASSIDRETYGYTF. In DNA, the CDR3 is TGTGCCAGCAGCATTGACAGGGAGACTTATGGCTACACCTTC.

The rearrangement uses TRBV18 and TRBJ2-7; D might be TRBD2 (6 bases). The CDR3 length is 17 residues. V was shortened by 2 bases and J by 7 bases, with 24 bases between the two germline ends. Germline CDR1 and CDR2: KGHSH and LQKENI. CDR3 DNA: TGTGCCAGCTCACCAATCTCTGGGGGGAAGGGTCTAAATGAGCAGTACTTC. Residues: CASSPISGGKGLNEQYF.

This chain joins TRBV9 and TRBJ2-1; 14 bases align to TRBD2. V shed 3 bases, J shed 10 bases, and the junction held 9 bases outside the gene matches. The CDR3 length is 16 residues. The germline CDR1 and CDR2 sequences are SGDLS and YYNGEE. CDR3 protein: CASSGPGLAGAGEQFF. In DNA form, the CDR3 reads TGTGCCAGCAGCGGGCCGGGACTAGCGGGGGCGGGGGAGCAGTTCTTC.